One and the same sample provided the 30 T cell receptor beta chains below, sequenced in a study of PD-L1 blockade in urothelial cancer. Method: immunoSEQ multiplex PCR; TCRdb's copy keeps in-frame clones and lacks some. Of about 91,000 clones listed, 90% are singletons. Sequenced here: PBMCs, sampled around atezolizumab (anti-PD-L1) treatment. The receptors come from a man in his 60s with urothelial cancer.

This sequence joins TRBV7-2 and TRBJ2-5; D is uncertain. V gave up 5 bases and J gave up 1 base, with 17 bases separating them. The germline gives CDR1 SGHTA, CDR2 FQGNSA. The length of the CDR3 is 16 residues. The CDR3 protein is CASSRVRSSLQETQYF. Here the CDR3 DNA reads TGTGCCAGCAGCCGGGTCCGGTCGAGCCTCCAAGAGACCCAGTACTTC. Full variable domain (rest looked up from reference TRBV7-2 and TRBJ2-5): GAGVSQSPSNKVTEKGKDVELRCDPISGHTALYWYRQSLGQGLEFLIYFQGNSAPDKSGLPSDRFSAERTGGSVSTLTIQRTQQEDSAVYLCASSRVRSSLQETQYFGPGTRLLVL.

This sequence joins TRBV5-1 and TRBJ2-3; TRBD2 agrees at 13 bases. From germline, CDR1 is SGHRS and CDR2 YFSETQ. The CDR3 contains 19 residues. With V trimmed by 4 bases and J by 0 bases, 11 bases remained unmatched. The CDR3 DNA is TGCGCCAGCAGCACGGGGGGAGGACTAGCGGGGGATAGCACAGATACGCAGTATTTT. This codes for CASSTGGGLAGDSTDTQYF.

The chain links TRBV7-2 to TRBJ2-7; 9 bases are a match to TRBD2. The V segment lost 3 bases and the J segment 6 bases; nucleotides outside the gene matches: 6. The germline V gene encodes CDR1 SGHTA and CDR2 FQGNSA. The CDR3 is 14 residues long. For the CDR3, the DNA is TGTGCCAGCAGCTTCCAGCGGGGGGAATCCGAGCAGTACTTC. It yields the protein CASSFQRGESEQYF.

The chain carries TRBV11-2 and TRBJ2-7; 10 nucleotides agree with TRBD2. This CDR3 is 17 amino acids long. V was clipped by 1 base and J by 2 bases; unmatched bases: 8. Germline CDR1 and CDR2: SGHAT and FQNNGV. The CDR3 loop reads CASSLGPSGSGAYEQYF. CDR3 coding DNA: TGTGCCAGCAGCTTAGGTCCTAGCGGGAGTGGGGCCTACGAGCAGTACTTC.

V gene TRBV6-5 combines with J gene TRBJ2-7; 12 nucleotides line up with TRBD1. This CDR3 region has 14 residues. Germline V gene lookup returns CDR1 MNHEY and CDR2 SVGAGI. V was pared by 5 bases and J by 6 bases, with 5 bases of the junction left unmatched. CDR3 loop: CASSAGTGGGEQYF. The CDR3 nucleotides are TGTGCCAGCAGTGCCGGGACAGGGGGCGGCGAGCAGTACTTC.

The CDR3 DNA sequence: TGTGCCAGCAGCTCCGGGACACGGATCCAAGAGACCCAGTACTTC. Translated: CASSSGTRIQETQYF. This chain uses TRBV7-6 with TRBJ2-5; tentative D call: TRBD1 (6 bases). Germline values: CDR1 SGHVS, CDR2 FNYEAQ. The length of the CDR3 is 15 residues. Trimming pared 4 bases from V and 1 base from J, leaving 13 bases between.

This chain connects TRBV20-1 to TRBJ2-1, with 11 nucleotides matching TRBD2. The CDR3 is made up of 11 amino acids. The V gene end was trimmed by 6 bases and the J gene end by 13 bases; junction bases not matched to a gene: 5. The germline gives CDR1 DFQATT, CDR2 SNEGSKA (reference sequence). The DNA of the CDR3 is TGCAGTGCGGGGGGGACTAGCGGCCAGTTCTTC. Protein: CSAGGTSGQFF.

This clone was found once. V usage is TRBV5-5 and J usage is TRBJ2-6; a weak D match, TRBD2 (6 bases). The CDR3 sequence is 17 residues long. The germline gives CDR1 SGHKS, CDR2 YYEKEE (reference sequence). Trimming took off 0 bases at V and 0 bases at J, with 10 bases between the two ends. The CDR3 sequence: CASSLGGASSGANVLTF. The DNA of the CDR3 is TGTGCCAGCAGCTTGGGCGGGGCTAGCTCTGGGGCCAACGTCCTGACTTTC.

The chain uses TRBV27 and TRBJ2-5, with TRBD1 matching over 8 bases. The junction had 2 bases not matched to a gene; V was cut back by 4 bases and J by 4 bases. The CDR3 spans 13 residues. CDR1 MNHEY and CDR2 SMNVEV come from the germline V gene (reference sequence). As DNA, the CDR3 is TGTGCCAGCAGTTCCAGGGGGCGAGAGACCCAGTACTTC. Protein: CASSSRGRETQYF.

The genes are TRBV27 and TRBJ2-7, with D unclear. This CDR3 is built from 13 residues. The V end was cut by 6 bases, the J end by 0 bases, with 9 bases between. The V gene's germline CDR1 is MNHEY and CDR2 SMNVEV (reference sequence). In DNA, the CDR3 is TGTGCCAGCAGCCCAATTAGCTCCTACGAGCAGTACTTC. Translating gives CASSPISSYEQYF.

The CDR3 protein is CASSSGTGRNQPQHF. Here the CDR3 DNA reads TGTGCCAGTAGTTCCGGGACAGGGCGCAATCAGCCCCAGCATTTT. V is TRBV19 and J is TRBJ1-5; 9 nucleotides line up with TRBD1. CDR1 and CDR2 from the germline V gene are LNHDA and SQIVND (reference sequence). Losses at the gene ends were 5 bases for V and 2 bases for J; bases not matched to a gene: 4. This CDR3 region has 15 residues.

The chain has TRBV28 and TRBJ2-2; 8 bases fit TRBD2. The V gene end was trimmed by 2 bases and the J gene end by 7 bases; junction bases not matched to a gene: 3. The CDR3 extends over 14 amino acids. Per germline, CDR1 MDHEN and CDR2 SYDVKM. The CDR3 region has the DNA TGTGCCAGCAGTTTAACCGGGAGGGGCGGGGAGCTGTTTTTT. Amino acid sequence: CASSLTGRGGELFF.

The J gene is TRBJ2-1, the V gene TRBV18; 8 bases agree with TRBD1. With 2 bases clipped from V and 4 bases from J, the junction kept 4 bases outside the gene matches. Germline V gene sequence: CDR1 KGHSH, CDR2 LQKENI. This CDR3 is 15 amino acids long. As DNA, the CDR3 is TGTGCCAGCTCACCAATGACAGGGGTGTACAATGAGCAGTTCTTC. This codes for CASSPMTGVYNEQFF.

The chain joins TRBV9 to TRBJ2-1, with 10 positions matching TRBD1. The CDR3 totals 16 residues. Trimming removed 0 bases from V and 7 bases from J; junction bases left unmatched: 7. In germline, CDR1 is SGDLS, CDR2 YYNGEE. Here the CDR3 DNA reads TGTGCCAGCAGCGTAGTTCCAGGGACAGGGGTGAATGAGCAGTTCTTC. It is translated as CASSVVPGTGVNEQFF.

The genes are TRBV29-1 and TRBJ2-7, with D maybe TRBD1 (7 bases). V shed 3 bases and J shed 5 bases, with 11 bases lying between them. CDR1 SQVTM and CDR2 ANQGSEA come from the germline V gene. CDR3 length: 12 amino acids. This chain's CDR3 is CSVDQGGDEQYF. The CDR3 DNA sequence: TGCAGCGTTGACCAGGGGGGTGACGAGCAGTACTTC.

This clone was seen only once. This chain joins TRBV2 and TRBJ1-4; the D is unclear. This CDR3 spans 13 amino acids. Trimming stripped 3 bases from V and 7 bases from J, with 9 bases between. Looked up from germline, CDR1 is SNHLY and CDR2 is FYNNEI. CDR3 in DNA: TGTGCCAGCAGTGATAGAGCGGGTGAAAAACTGTTTTTT. Residues: CASSDRAGEKLFF. The full variable domain, rest sourced from reference TRBV2 and TRBJ1-4, is EPEVTQTPSHQVTQMGQEVILRCVPISNHLYFYWYRQILGQKVEFLVSFYNNEISEKSEIFDDQFSVERPDGSNFTLKIRSTKLEDSAMYFCASSDRAGEKLFFGSGTQLSVL.

CDR3 nucleotides: TGCGCCAGCAGCCGAAGCTTTTTACGGATCCGGGGGGATTCCTACGAGCAGTACTTC. Translating gives CASSRSFLRIRGDSYEQYF. This chain uses TRBV4-3 with TRBJ2-7, with TRBD2 matching 7 bases. Germline assignment: CDR1 LGHNA and CDR2 YSLEER. The CDR3 has 19 amino acids. V gave up 4 bases and J gave up 1 base; unmatched junction bases: 19.

The CDR3 DNA follows: TGCGCCAGCAGCTCGTCAGGGGACACCGGGGAGCTGTTTTTT. It is translated as CASSSSGDTGELFF. The chain recombines TRBV5-1 with TRBJ2-2, with D tentatively TRBD1 (6 bases). The CDR3 is 14 residues long. V lost 3 bases to trimming and J lost 3 bases, with 9 bases between them. Germline V gene sequence: CDR1 SGHRS, CDR2 YFSETQ.

The V and J genes are TRBV30 and TRBJ2-5, with TRBD2 matching over 12 bases. V trimming: 5 bases; J trimming: 3 bases; junction bases outside the gene matches: 4. The V gene's germline CDR1 is GTSNPN and CDR2 SVGIG (reference sequence). This CDR3 is built from 14 residues. CDR3 amino acids: CAWASGGAEETQYF. Written as DNA, the CDR3 is TGTGCCTGGGCTAGCGGGGGGGCGGAAGAGACCCAGTACTTC.

J is TRBJ2-3 and V is TRBV7-3; a weak D match, TRBD2 (6 bases). Trimming left V 5 bases short and J 6 bases short, with 18 bases between. This CDR3 comprises 15 residues. Germline values: CDR1 SGHTA, CDR2 FQGTGA. The CDR3 region is CASSTRGLGPDTQYF. The CDR3 DNA follows: TGTGCCAGCAGCACCCGGGGGTTGGGCCCGGATACGCAGTATTTT.

This clone is termed medium-sized. The chain employs TRBV5-8 and TRBJ1-1, with D perhaps matching TRBD1 (6 bases). The V gene lost 3 bases and the J gene lost 2 bases, with 20 bases spanning the gap. The CDR3 loop spans 17 amino acids. Germline V gene lookup returns CDR1 SGHTS and CDR2 YDEGEE. The CDR3 coding sequence is TGTGCCAGCAGCTGGGGGGGGGCTAGACAACTAAACACTGAAGCTTTCTTT. Its translation is CASSWGGARQLNTEAFF.

This sequence joins TRBV7-2 and TRBJ2-2; 8 nucleotides match TRBD1. After removal of 5 bases from V and 6 bases from J, the junction contained 2 bases not matched to a gene. Germline CDR1 SGHTA, CDR2 FQGNSA. The CDR3 sequence is 13 residues long. The CDR3 loop reads CASSPQGAGELFF. The CDR3 DNA reads TGTGCCAGCAGCCCACAGGGGGCCGGGGAGCTGTTTTTT.

The chain joins TRBV28 to TRBJ2-1; 9 nucleotides agree with TRBD2. The length of the CDR3 is 17 residues. V lost 2 bases and J lost 0; bases outside the gene matches: 5. Germline CDR1 MDHEN, CDR2 SYDVKM. The CDR3 nucleotides are TGTGCCAGCAGTTTAGTGGCTAGCGGGGCCTCCTACAATGAGCAGTTCTTC. Translation: CASSLVASGASYNEQFF.

The chain carries TRBV19 and TRBJ1-5, with D maybe TRBD1 (5 bases). The V gene's germline CDR1 is LNHDA and CDR2 SQIVND (reference sequence). V lost 1 base, J lost 0 bases, and 7 bases lay in between. The CDR3 contains 15 residues. The CDR3 loop reads CASSIGQSSNQPQHF. In nucleotides, the CDR3 is TGTGCCAGTAGTATAGGACAGTCTAGCAATCAGCCCCAGCATTTT.

V gene TRBV28 combines with J gene TRBJ2-2, with 8 bases fitting TRBD2. The length of the CDR3 is 15 residues. V was pared by 5 bases and J by 0 bases, with 2 bases of the junction left unmatched. Germline values: CDR1 MDHEN, CDR2 SYDVKM. The CDR3 is CASSRGGPNTGELFF. CDR3 nucleotides: TGTGCCAGCAGTCGGGGGGGTCCGAACACCGGGGAGCTGTTTTTT.

This clone was seen more than once but under ten times. The rearrangement joins TRBV10-3 to TRBJ2-7, with D possibly being TRBD2 (6 bases). V lost 2 bases and J 9 bases, leaving 14 bases between the germline ends. The germline V gene encodes CDR1 ENHRY and CDR2 SYGVKD. CDR3 length: 13 amino acids. The CDR3 region is CAISEPRREVQYF. CDR3 in DNA: TGTGCCATCAGTGAGCCTCGGAGGGAAGTGCAGTACTTC.

This chain uses TRBV7-9 with TRBJ2-3, with 7 nucleotides matching TRBD2. The CDR3 contains 15 residues. In germline, CDR1 is SEHNR, CDR2 FQNEAQ (reference sequence). J was trimmed by 3 bases and V by 1 base; bases with no gene match: 4. CDR3 region: CASSLVGGVTDTQYF. In DNA, the CDR3 is TGTGCCAGCAGCTTAGTTGGGGGGGTAACAGATACGCAGTATTTT.

J is TRBJ2-7 and V is TRBV19, with 12 bases identical to TRBD2. The CDR3 covers 15 residues. The germline V gene encodes CDR1 LNHDA and CDR2 SQIVND (reference sequence). The V segment lost 4 bases and the J segment 4 bases; nucleotides outside the gene matches: 5. CDR3 DNA sequence: TGTGCCAGTAGTAAGGACGGACTAGCGGGATACGAGCAGTACTTC. It encodes CASSKDGLAGYEQYF.

This chain uses TRBV9 with TRBJ1-4; a possible D gene is TRBD1 (5 bases). This CDR3 comprises 15 residues. Germline V gene data show CDR1 as SGDLS and CDR2 as YYNGEE. Trimming stripped 0 bases from V and 7 bases from J, with 13 bases between. CDR3 residues: CASSVGKGMGEKLFF. As DNA, the CDR3 is TGTGCCAGCAGCGTAGGAAAGGGGATGGGTGAAAAACTGTTTTTT. Complete variable domain (other parts from reference TRBV9 and TRBJ1-4): DSGVTQTPKHLITATGQRVTLRCSPRSGDLSVYWYQQSLDQGLQFLIQYYNGEERAKGNILERFSAQQFPDLHSELNLSSLELGDSALYFCASSVGKGMGEKLFFGSGTQLSVL.

This clone has only one observation. The chain is built from TRBV25-1 and TRBJ2-5, with a possible D match to TRBD1 (6 bases). The CDR3 covers 16 residues. The ends were cut back, 1 base at V and 2 bases at J, with 14 bases in the middle. The germline CDR1 and CDR2 sequences are MGHDK and SYGVNS. DNA for the CDR3: TGTGCCAGCAGTGAATCAGGGTCAGGGGTACAAGAGACCCAGTACTTC. The encoded protein is CASSESGSGVQETQYF. Filled out from reference TRBV25-1 and TRBJ2-5, the complete variable domain reads EADIYQTPRYLVIGTGKKITLECSQTMGHDKMYWYQQDPGMELHLIHYSYGVNSTEKGDLSSESTVSRIRTEHFPLTLESARPSHTSQYLCASSESGSGVQETQYFGPGTRLLVL.